Listed here is a single T cell receptor (beta chain). V was cut by 4 bases and J by 0 bases, with 10 bases left in between. From germline, CDR1 is SNHLY and CDR2 FYNNEI. The CDR3 extends over 15 amino acids. This sample was included in a study of blood T cell repertoires in COVID-19. Overall study context: The United States, Italy and Spain provided the acute and convalescent COVID-19 samples.

Original processing methods: Amplifying reference gene primers gave estimates of nucleated cell counts. Only in-frame clones appear in the TCRdb table, and some are missing; sequencing was by immunoSEQ multiplex PCR. The V and J calls and clone size were taken over from that table, and D and trimming were inferred from the DNA. The table lists about 180,000 clones, roughly 83% of them singletons, with less than 3.5% in the top ten. Sample: peripheral blood. The TCR comes from a woman aged 60-70 years with acute or convalescent COVID-19. The chain recombines TRBV2 with TRBJ1-3; TRBD1 might be the D (6 bases). The CDR3 DNA is TGTGCCAGCAGTGTCGGGACATCCTCTGGAAACACCATATATTTT. It yields the protein CASSVGTSSGNTIYF.